Listed below are T cell receptor beta chains from one sample, sequenced in a study of blood T cell repertoires in COVID-19. Libraries were prepared by immunoSEQ multiplex PCR; TCRdb keeps only in-frame clonotypes and omits some of them. The repertoire has approximately 40,000 clones, about 80% of them found once; the top ten carry 2.6%. Material: peripheral blood. The source of these receptors is a woman in her fifties or sixties with acute or convalescent COVID-19. The CDR3 runs from the conserved cysteine through the conserved F or W. The order of the fields is V gene, J gene, D gene, clone size, CDR3 protein, CDR3 DNA. The D gene is left open where the match is weak. Clone sizes are given selectively: once, few, many, or a class where the clone is expanded.

TRBV2	TRBJ1-6	.	.	CASSSQGVGNSPLHF	TGTGCCAGCAGTTCACAGGGCGTCGGTAATTCACCCCTCCACTTT
TRBV12-3/TRBV12-4	TRBJ1-1	TRBD1	once	CASSFGTGAEAFF	TGTGCCAGCAGTTTTGGGACAGGGGCTGAAGCTTTCTTT
TRBV7-6	TRBJ2-7	TRBD2	.	CASSPRTSGVYEQYF	TGTGCCAGCAGCCCCCGGACTAGCGGGGTGTACGAGCAGTACTTC
TRBV10-2	TRBJ2-2	.	.	CASSERLANTGELFF	TGCGCCAGCAGTGAGAGACTAGCGAACACCGGGGAGCTGTTTTTT
TRBV19	TRBJ2-1	TRBD1	.	CASSRSGTDNNEQFF	TGTGCCAGTAGTAGATCCGGGACAGACAACAATGAGCAGTTCTTC
TRBV3-1/TRBV3-2	TRBJ2-3	.	.	CASSRGTSTDTQYF	TGTGCCAGCAGCCGCGGGACTAGCACAGATACGCAGTATTTT
TRBV28	TRBJ1-2	TRBD1	few	CASKVRQGRYTF	TGTGCCAGCAAAGTCCGACAGGGTCGTTACACCTTC
TRBV7-8	TRBJ1-2	TRBD1	.	CASSVQGAPNYGYTF	TGTGCCAGCAGCGTACAGGGGGCGCCTAACTATGGCTACACCTTC
TRBV7-9	TRBJ2-1	.	.	CASSPGESYNEQFF	TGTGCCAGCAGCCCCGGGGAATCCTACAATGAGCAGTTCTTC
TRBV2	TRBJ1-1	.	.	CASRDSARYTEAFF	TGTGCCAGCAGAGACTCAGCGAGGTACACTGAAGCTTTCTTT
TRBV4-2	TRBJ2-3	TRBD2	few	CASSQLGLAGGYTDTQYF	TGTGCCAGCAGCCAGCTAGGACTAGCGGGGGGGTACACAGATACGCAGTATTTT
TRBV5-1	TRBJ1-6	TRBD1	once	CASSGQGSNSPLHF	TGCGCCAGCAGCGGACAGGGGTCAAATTCACCCCTCCACTTT
TRBV3-1/TRBV3-2	TRBJ2-1	TRBD2	.	CASSPTSGPYNEQFF	TGTGCCAGCAGCCCGACTAGCGGACCCTACAATGAGCAGTTCTTC
TRBV2	TRBJ1-1	.	.	CASNFEKNTEAFF	TGTGCCAGCAACTTTGAAAAGAACACTGAAGCTTTCTTT
TRBV11-1	TRBJ2-1	TRBD2	.	CASSLVGRALYNEQFF	TGTGCCAGCAGCTTAGTCGGGAGGGCCCTGTACAATGAGCAGTTCTTC
TRBV7-3	TRBJ1-2	.	.	CASSLNGLLNGYTF	TGTGCCAGCAGCTTAAATGGACTTTTGAATGGCTACACCTTC
TRBV19	TRBJ2-7	.	.	CASSIGQGSYEQYF	TGTGCCAGTAGTATCGGGCAGGGGTCCTACGAGCAGTACTTC
TRBV5-4	TRBJ1-2	.	.	CASSLGGRSANYGYTF	TGTGCCAGCAGCTTGGGTGGGCGTTCGGCTAACTATGGCTACACCTTC
TRBV6-5	TRBJ2-7	TRBD2	.	CASSPGGGSYEQYF	TGTGCCAGCAGCCCCGGGGGGGGCAGCTACGAGCAGTACTTC
TRBV7-9	TRBJ2-7	.	once	CASSPGSREQYF	TGTGCCAGCAGCCCCGGTTCCCGTGAGCAGTACTTC
TRBV3-1/TRBV3-2	TRBJ2-2	TRBD2	.	CASSDLAGATGELFF	TGTGCCAGCAGCGATTTAGCGGGGGCTACCGGGGAGCTGTTTTTT
TRBV4-2	TRBJ2-3	.	few	CASSQAAASTDTQYF	TGTGCCAGCAGCCAAGCGGCAGCGAGCACAGATACGCAGTATTTT
TRBV7-8	TRBJ1-6	.	.	CASSLGLSEALHF	TGTGCCAGCAGCTTAGGACTGTCCGAGGCCCTCCACTTT
TRBV5-5	TRBJ1-3	.	once	CASSPGGSGNTIYF	TGTGCCAGCAGCCCCGGGGGTTCTGGAAACACCATATATTTT
TRBV12-3/TRBV12-4	TRBJ1-2	.	.	CASSPAGRYGYTF	TGTGCCAGCAGTCCCGCAGGGCGGTATGGCTACACCTTC
TRBV28	TRBJ1-5	.	.	CASRRRVQPQHF	TGTGCCAGCAGACGCAGGGTGCAGCCCCAGCATTTT
TRBV4-1	TRBJ2-3	TRBD2	.	CASSQELAGEGTDTQYF	TGCGCCAGCAGCCAAGAACTAGCGGGGGAGGGGACAGATACGCAGTATTTT
TRBV13	TRBJ1-2	.	.	CASSLGRETNYGYTF	TGTGCCAGCAGCTTAGGCCGGGAGACTAACTATGGCTACACCTTC
TRBV27	TRBJ2-7	.	.	CASKNIGRYEQYF	TGTGCCAGCAAGAACATTGGGCGCTACGAGCAGTACTTC
TRBV28	TRBJ1-5	TRBD1	.	CASSFRRQGASQPQHF	TGTGCCAGCAGTTTTCGGCGACAGGGGGCAAGTCAGCCCCAGCATTTT
TRBV12-5	TRBJ2-7	.	.	CASGLAGSALFF	TGTGCTAGTGGTTTGGCCGGGTCTGCTCTTTTCTTC
TRBV18	TRBJ1-2	.	.	CASSPAAKGNGYTF	TGTGCCAGCTCACCCGCCGCTAAGGGGAATGGCTACACCTTC
TRBV6-6	TRBJ1-1	.	.	CASSSRGNTEAFF	TGTGCCAGCAGTTCCAGGGGGAACACTGAAGCTTTCTTT
TRBV2	TRBJ1-6	.	.	CASSERRTTYNSPLHF	TGTGCCAGCAGTGAGAGGAGGACGACCTATAATTCACCCCTCCACTTT
TRBV2	TRBJ2-7	.	.	CASSIRGGYEQYF	TGTGCCAGCAGCATTCGTGGCGGCTACGAGCAGTACTTC
TRBV4-1	TRBJ2-2	TRBD2	.	CASSHRRGTSGRVAGTGELFF	TGCGCCAGCAGCCACCGCAGGGGGACTAGCGGGAGGGTTGCGGGCACCGGGGAGCTGTTTTTT
TRBV6-2/TRBV6-3	TRBJ1-2	.	.	CASSGGTAYGYTF	TGTGCCAGCAGTGGAGGGACGGCCTATGGCTACACCTTC
TRBV10-3	TRBJ1-5	.	once	CAISATDNQPQHF	TGTGCCATCAGTGCAACAGACAATCAGCCCCAGCATTTT
TRBV7-9	TRBJ1-2	.	.	CASSYAQAFGGYTF	TGTGCCAGCAGCTACGCGCAGGCTTTTGGAGGCTACACCTTC
TRBV12-3/TRBV12-4	TRBJ1-2	.	.	CASSRAGPGGYTF	TGTGCCAGCAGCCGTGCTGGGCCGGGGGGCTACACCTTC
TRBV10-2	TRBJ2-7	.	.	CASSAGFGGYEQYF	TGCGCCAGCAGTGCGGGATTCGGGGGCTACGAGCAGTACTTC
TRBV28	TRBJ2-2	TRBD2	.	CASSPSGGTNTGELFF	TGTGCCAGCAGCCCGAGCGGGGGAACTAACACCGGGGAGCTGTTTTTT
TRBV7-2	TRBJ2-1	.	.	CASSLVGGAYNEQFF	TGTGCCAGCAGCTTAGTCGGGGGAGCCTACAATGAGCAGTTCTTC
TRBV3-1/TRBV3-2	TRBJ2-5	.	.	CASSHFRETQYF	TGTGCCAGCAGCCATTTCCGTGAGACCCAGTACTTC
TRBV6-1	TRBJ1-5	TRBD1	.	CASREDRGSNQPQHF	TGTGCCAGCAGAGAAGACAGGGGGTCCAATCAGCCCCAGCATTTT
TRBV3-1/TRBV3-2	TRBJ2-7	.	.	CASSQRDLRYEQYF	TGTGCCAGCAGCCAACGGGACTTAAGATACGAGCAGTACTTC
TRBV5-1	TRBJ2-3	TRBD1	.	CASSSLSTGGTDTQYF	TGCGCCAGCAGCTCCTTATCGACAGGGGGCACAGATACGCAGTATTTT
TRBV27	TRBJ2-7	TRBD1	.	CASSSRQGDYEQYF	TGTGCCAGCAGTTCCCGACAGGGAGACTACGAGCAGTACTTC